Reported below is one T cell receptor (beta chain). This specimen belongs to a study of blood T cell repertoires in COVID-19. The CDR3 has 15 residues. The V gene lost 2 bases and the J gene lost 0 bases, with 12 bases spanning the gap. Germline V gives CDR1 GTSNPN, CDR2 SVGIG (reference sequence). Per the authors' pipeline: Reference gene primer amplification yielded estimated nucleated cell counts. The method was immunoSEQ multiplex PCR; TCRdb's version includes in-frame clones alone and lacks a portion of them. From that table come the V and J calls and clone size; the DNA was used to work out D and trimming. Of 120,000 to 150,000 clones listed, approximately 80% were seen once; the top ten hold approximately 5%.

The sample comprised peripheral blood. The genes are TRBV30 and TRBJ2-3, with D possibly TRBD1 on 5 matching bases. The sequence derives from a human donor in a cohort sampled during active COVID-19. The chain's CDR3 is CAWSKGVTSTDTQYF. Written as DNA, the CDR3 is TGTGCCTGGAGTAAAGGGGTTACTAGCACAGATACGCAGTATTTT.